This is a list of T cell receptor beta chains from one sample in a study of siplizumab effects on memory and regulatory T cells. The protocol was immunoSEQ multiplex PCR, while the TCRdb copy is restricted to in-frame clones and leaves out a portion. This table holds around 97,000 clones, about 93% found once. Material: non-Treg CD4+ T cells sorted from blood. The source of these receptors is a human donor in good health. The CDR3 runs from the conserved cysteine through the conserved F or W. Fields, in order: D gene, clone size, J gene, V gene, CDR3 length, CDR3 protein, CDR3 DNA. The D gene is left open where the match is weak. A row's size may be missing; if present it is once, few, many or a size class.

d_call: NA
clone_size: NA
j_call: TRBJ2-5
v_call: TRBV6-1
cdr3_length: 12
cdr3_aa: CASSEQGGTQYF
cdr3_nt: TGTGCCAGCAGTGAGCAGGGGGGGACCCAGTACTTC

d_call: NA
clone_size: NA
j_call: TRBJ1-4
v_call: TRBV5-1
cdr3_length: 17
cdr3_aa: CASSLGPQARTNEKLFF
cdr3_nt: TGCGCCAGCAGCTTGGGTCCGCAGGCAAGGACTAATGAAAAACTGTTTTTT

d_call: TRBD2
clone_size: NA
j_call: TRBJ2-3
v_call: TRBV5-1
cdr3_length: 16
cdr3_aa: CASAMTSGRGTDTQYF
cdr3_nt: TGCGCCAGCGCCATGACTAGCGGGAGAGGAACAGATACGCAGTATTTT

d_call: NA
clone_size: NA
j_call: TRBJ2-3
v_call: TRBV19
cdr3_length: 16
cdr3_aa: CASSIPGRDVGDTQYF
cdr3_nt: TGTGCCAGTAGTATACCCGGGAGAGATGTAGGGGATACGCAGTATTTT

d_call: NA
clone_size: NA
j_call: TRBJ1-1
v_call: TRBV28
cdr3_length: 13
cdr3_aa: CASSEDTDTEAFF
cdr3_nt: TGTGCCAGCAGTGAGGACACTGACACTGAAGCTTTCTTT

d_call: NA
clone_size: once
j_call: TRBJ2-1
v_call: TRBV11-2
cdr3_length: 16
cdr3_aa: CASSLRLTTSYNEQFF
cdr3_nt: TGTGCCAGCAGCCTCCGACTGACGACCTCCTACAATGAGCAGTTCTTC

d_call: NA
clone_size: NA
j_call: TRBJ1-2
v_call: TRBV28
cdr3_length: 13
cdr3_aa: CASTWGSNYGYTF
cdr3_nt: TGTGCCAGCACCTGGGGCAGTAACTATGGCTACACCTTC

d_call: NA
clone_size: NA
j_call: TRBJ1-4
v_call: TRBV10-3
cdr3_length: 14
cdr3_aa: CATKAGMANEKLFF
cdr3_nt: TGTGCCACTAAGGCAGGGATGGCTAATGAAAAACTGTTTTTT

d_call: NA
clone_size: NA
j_call: TRBJ1-6
v_call: TRBV2
cdr3_length: 15
cdr3_aa: CASRISQGYNSPLHF
cdr3_nt: TGTGCCAGCAGGATTAGTCAGGGCTATAATTCACCCCTCCACTTT

d_call: NA
clone_size: NA
j_call: TRBJ2-5
v_call: TRBV15
cdr3_length: 12
cdr3_aa: CIGRTLQETQYF
cdr3_nt: TGTATCGGACGGACCCTACAAGAGACCCAGTACTTC

d_call: NA
clone_size: NA
j_call: TRBJ2-6
v_call: TRBV27
cdr3_length: 14
cdr3_aa: CASSFSAGANVLTF
cdr3_nt: TGTGCCAGCAGTTTCAGCGCTGGGGCCAACGTCCTGACTTTC

d_call: NA
clone_size: NA
j_call: TRBJ2-5
v_call: TRBV5-1
cdr3_length: 14
cdr3_aa: CASRQLANQETQYF
cdr3_nt: TGCGCCAGCAGACAACTAGCTAACCAAGAGACCCAGTACTTC

d_call: TRBD1
clone_size: NA
j_call: TRBJ2-7
v_call: TRBV5-1
cdr3_length: 16
cdr3_aa: CASSSVTGGSSYEQYF
cdr3_nt: TGCGCCAGCAGCTCTGTGACAGGGGGTAGCTCCTACGAGCAGTACTTC

d_call: TRBD2
clone_size: NA
j_call: TRBJ2-5
v_call: TRBV7-9
cdr3_length: 15
cdr3_aa: CASSLLLAGAETQYF
cdr3_nt: TGTGCCAGCAGCTTACTCCTAGCGGGAGCGGAGACCCAGTACTTC

d_call: NA
clone_size: few
j_call: TRBJ2-3
v_call: TRBV5-5
cdr3_length: 11
cdr3_aa: CASSLGDTQYF
cdr3_nt: TGTGCCAGCAGCTTGGGAGATACGCAGTATTTT

d_call: TRBD1
clone_size: once
j_call: TRBJ2-2
v_call: TRBV2
cdr3_length: 15
cdr3_aa: CASREQGARTGELFF
cdr3_nt: TGTGCCAGCAGGGAACAGGGGGCGAGGACCGGGGAGCTGTTTTTT

d_call: NA
clone_size: NA
j_call: TRBJ1-2
v_call: TRBV30
cdr3_length: 17
cdr3_aa: CAWSVRTGSFSVYGYTF
cdr3_nt: TGTGCCTGGAGTGTACGAACAGGGAGTTTTAGCGTATATGGCTACACCTTC